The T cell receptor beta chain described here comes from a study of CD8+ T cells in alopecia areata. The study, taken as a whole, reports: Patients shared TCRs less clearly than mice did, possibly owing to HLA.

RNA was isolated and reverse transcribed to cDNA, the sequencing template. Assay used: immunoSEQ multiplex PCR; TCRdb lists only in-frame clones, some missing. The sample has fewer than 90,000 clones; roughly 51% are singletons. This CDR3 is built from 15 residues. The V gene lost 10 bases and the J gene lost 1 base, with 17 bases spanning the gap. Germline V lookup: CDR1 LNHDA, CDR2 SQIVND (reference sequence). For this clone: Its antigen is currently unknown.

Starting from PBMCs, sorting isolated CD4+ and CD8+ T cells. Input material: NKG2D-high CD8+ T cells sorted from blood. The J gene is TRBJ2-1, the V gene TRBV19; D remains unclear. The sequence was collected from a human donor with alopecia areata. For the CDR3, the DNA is TGTGCCACCGCACCGGTGTCCCTATCCTACAATGAGCAGTTCTTC. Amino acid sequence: CATAPVSLSYNEQFF.